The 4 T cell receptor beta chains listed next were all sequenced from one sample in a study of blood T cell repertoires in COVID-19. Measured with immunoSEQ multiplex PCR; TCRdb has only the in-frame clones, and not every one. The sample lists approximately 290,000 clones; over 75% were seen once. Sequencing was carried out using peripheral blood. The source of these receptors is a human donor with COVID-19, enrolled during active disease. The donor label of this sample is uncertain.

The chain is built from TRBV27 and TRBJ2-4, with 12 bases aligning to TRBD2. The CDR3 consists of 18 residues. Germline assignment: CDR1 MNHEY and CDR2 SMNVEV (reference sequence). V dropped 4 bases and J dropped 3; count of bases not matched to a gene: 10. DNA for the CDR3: TGTGCCAGCAGTTCGGGACTAGCGGGCACGACCGGCAAAAACATTCAGTACTTC. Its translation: CASSSGLAGTTGKNIQYF.

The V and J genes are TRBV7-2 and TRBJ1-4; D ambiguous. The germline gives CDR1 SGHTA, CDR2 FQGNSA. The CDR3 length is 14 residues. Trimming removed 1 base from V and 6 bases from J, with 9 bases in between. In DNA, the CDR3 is TGTGCCAGCAGCTTAGGAACTGAGGATGAAAAACTGTTTTTT. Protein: CASSLGTEDEKLFF.

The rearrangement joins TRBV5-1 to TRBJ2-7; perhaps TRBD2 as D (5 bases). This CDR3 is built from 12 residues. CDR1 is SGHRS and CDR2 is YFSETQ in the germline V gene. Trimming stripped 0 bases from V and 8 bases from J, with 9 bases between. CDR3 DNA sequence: TGCGCCAGCAGCTTGGAGATCGGGAAGCAGTACTTC. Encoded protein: CASSLEIGKQYF.

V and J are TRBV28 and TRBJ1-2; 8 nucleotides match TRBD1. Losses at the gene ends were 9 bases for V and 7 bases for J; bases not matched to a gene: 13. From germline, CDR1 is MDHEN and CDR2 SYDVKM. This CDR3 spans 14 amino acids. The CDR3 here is CASGEAQGASGYTF. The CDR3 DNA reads TGTGCCAGTGGGGAGGCCCAGGGGGCTAGTGGCTACACCTTC.